This T cell receptor beta chain emerged from a study of identical twins. CDR3 size: 13 residues. CDR1 is MNHNS, CDR2 SASEGT, per germline. V lost 5 bases and J lost 5; bases outside the gene matches: 3. All donors were healthy Caucasians. General study points: Excess sharing by twins proved weaker in beta out-of-frame sequences. Partial confounding of zero-insertion analyses by invariant MAIT and iNKT cells was possible.

As regards this clonotype: What it recognizes is unknown.

Addition of a universal primer site occurred through template switching, and cDNA carried unique molecular identifiers. Via MiXCR, TCRdb re-called the 5' RACE reads, giving one row per CDR3 protein. The profile shows roughly 250,000 distinct CDR3 sequences, about 14% of them singletons. This receptor was taken from a woman under 30 in good health. V is TRBV6-1 and J is TRBJ1-2, with 9 bases matching TRBD1. The specimen sequenced was memory (CD45RO+) T cells sorted from blood. The CDR3 region has the DNA TGTGCCAGCAGTCAGGGGACAGGGTATGGCTACACCTTC. Protein product: CASSQGTGYGYTF.